This T cell receptor beta chain was obtained from a study of regulatory T cells in long-lasting Graves disease. Investigators prepared the TCR beta libraries by applying iRepertoire HTBI primers and Arm-PCR of CDR3 regions. TCRdb reanalysed the multiplex PCR reads using MiXCR and keeps one entry per CDR3 protein. The sample gives approximately 460,000 distinct CDR3 sequences, 16% of which show up once; approximately 11% is in the top ten. There are many counts of this clonotype. Time point denoted: newly diagnosed GD, antithyroid drugs for less than 3 months. Extracted PBMC RNA gave rise to the TCR library. The V gene's germline CDR1 is MNHEY and CDR2 SMNVEV (reference sequence). Trimming removed 7 bases from V and 5 bases from J, with 15 bases in between. The length of the CDR3 is 14 residues. Separately, the same data were catalogued under a study of T cells in Graves' hyperthyroidism and ophthalmopathy. That investigation notes: Researchers report that a 13 V-J model separated ophthalmopathy from stable hyperthyroidism.

The chain is built from TRBV27 and TRBJ1-5; D is possibly TRBD1 (5 bases). The TCR was taken from a woman aged 25 to 45 with Graves disease. The sample here was peripheral blood mononuclear cells (PBMCs), taken at new diagnosis, from a patient treated with antithyroid drugs. Here the CDR3 DNA reads TGTGCCAGCAAAACCGGGACTGCCGATCAGCCCCAGCATTTT. Its protein is CASKTGTADQPQHF.